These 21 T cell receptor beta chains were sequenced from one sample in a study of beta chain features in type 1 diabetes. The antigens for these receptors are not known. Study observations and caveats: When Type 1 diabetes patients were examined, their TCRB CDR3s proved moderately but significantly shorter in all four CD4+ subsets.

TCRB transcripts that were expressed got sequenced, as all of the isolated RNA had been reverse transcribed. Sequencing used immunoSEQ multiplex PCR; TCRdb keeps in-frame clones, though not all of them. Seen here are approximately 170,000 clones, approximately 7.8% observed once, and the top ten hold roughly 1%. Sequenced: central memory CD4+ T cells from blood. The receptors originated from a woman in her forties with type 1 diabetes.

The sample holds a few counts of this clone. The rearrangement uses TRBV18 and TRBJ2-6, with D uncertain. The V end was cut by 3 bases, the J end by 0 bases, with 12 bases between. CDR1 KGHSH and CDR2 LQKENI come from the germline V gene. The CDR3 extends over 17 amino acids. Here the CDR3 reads CASSPQAPVSGANVLTF. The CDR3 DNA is TGTGCCAGCTCACCCCAGGCCCCCGTCTCTGGGGCCAACGTCCTGACTTTC.

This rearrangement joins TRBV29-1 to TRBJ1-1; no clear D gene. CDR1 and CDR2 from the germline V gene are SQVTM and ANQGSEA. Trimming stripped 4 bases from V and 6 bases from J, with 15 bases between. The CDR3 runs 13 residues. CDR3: CSVVIPGYSEAFF. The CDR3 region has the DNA TGCAGCGTTGTCATCCCCGGGTATTCTGAAGCTTTCTTT.

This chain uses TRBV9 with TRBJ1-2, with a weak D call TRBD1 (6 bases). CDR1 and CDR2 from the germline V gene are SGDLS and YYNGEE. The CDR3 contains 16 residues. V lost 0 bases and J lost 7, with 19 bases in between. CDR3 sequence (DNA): TGTGCCAGCAGCGTAGCCTCCGGGACACCCGCGGGTGGCTACACCTTC. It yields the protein CASSVASGTPAGGYTF.

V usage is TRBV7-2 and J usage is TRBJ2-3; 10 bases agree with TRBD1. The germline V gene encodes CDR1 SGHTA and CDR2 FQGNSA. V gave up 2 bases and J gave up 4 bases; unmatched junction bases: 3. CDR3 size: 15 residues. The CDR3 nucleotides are TGTGCCAGCAGCTTACCCGGGACAGGGGCAGATACGCAGTATTTT. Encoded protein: CASSLPGTGADTQYF.

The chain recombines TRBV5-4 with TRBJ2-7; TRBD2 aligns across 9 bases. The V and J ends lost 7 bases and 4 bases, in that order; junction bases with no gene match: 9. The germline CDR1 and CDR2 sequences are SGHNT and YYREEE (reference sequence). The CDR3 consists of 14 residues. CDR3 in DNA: TGTGCCAGCGGGGAAGGCGGGAGGGCTTACGAGCAGTACTTC. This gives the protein CASGEGGRAYEQYF. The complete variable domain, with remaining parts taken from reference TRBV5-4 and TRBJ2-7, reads ETGVTQSPTHLIKTRGQQVTLRCSSQSGHNTVSWYQQALGQGPQFIFQYYREEENGRGNFPPRFSGLQFPNYSSELNVNALELDDSALYLCASGEGGRAYEQYFGPGTRLTVT.

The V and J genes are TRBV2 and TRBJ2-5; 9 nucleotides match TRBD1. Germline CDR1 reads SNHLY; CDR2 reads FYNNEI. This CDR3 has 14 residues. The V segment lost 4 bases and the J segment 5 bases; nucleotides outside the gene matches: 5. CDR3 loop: CASSVLGTGETQYF. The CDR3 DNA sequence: TGTGCCAGCAGTGTCCTCGGGACAGGGGAGACCCAGTACTTC.

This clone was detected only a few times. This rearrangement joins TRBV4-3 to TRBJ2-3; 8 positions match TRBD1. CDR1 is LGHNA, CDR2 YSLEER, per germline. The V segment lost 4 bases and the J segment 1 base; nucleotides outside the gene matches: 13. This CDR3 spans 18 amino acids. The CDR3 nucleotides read TGCGCCAGCAGCCGCGCGCCCCTAAGACAGGGGCGCACAGATACGCAGTATTTT. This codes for CASSRAPLRQGRTDTQYF.

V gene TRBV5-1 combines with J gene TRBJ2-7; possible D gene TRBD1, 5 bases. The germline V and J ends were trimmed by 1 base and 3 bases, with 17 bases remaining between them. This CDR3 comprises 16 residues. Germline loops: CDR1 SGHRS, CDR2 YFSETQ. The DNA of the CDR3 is TGCGCCAGCAGCTTGACAGGACCGGCTGGTATCTACGAGCAGTACTTC. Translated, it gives CASSLTGPAGIYEQYF. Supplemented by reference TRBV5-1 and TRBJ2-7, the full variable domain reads KAGVTQTPRYLIKTRGQQVTLSCSPISGHRSVSWYQQTPGQGLQFLFEYFSETQRNKGNFPGRFSGRQFSNSRSEMNVSTLELGDSALYLCASSLTGPAGIYEQYFGPGTRLTVT.

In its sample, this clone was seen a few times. CDR3 in DNA: TGTGCCAGCAGCTTCGAGCGGGAGGGCCGCTACGAGCAGTACTTC. Encoded protein: CASSFEREGRYEQYF. V gene TRBV7-8 combines with J gene TRBJ2-7; 10 bases fit TRBD2. This CDR3 comprises 15 residues. V was clipped by 3 bases and J by 3 bases; unmatched bases: 5. Germline assignment: CDR1 SGHVS and CDR2 FQNEAQ.

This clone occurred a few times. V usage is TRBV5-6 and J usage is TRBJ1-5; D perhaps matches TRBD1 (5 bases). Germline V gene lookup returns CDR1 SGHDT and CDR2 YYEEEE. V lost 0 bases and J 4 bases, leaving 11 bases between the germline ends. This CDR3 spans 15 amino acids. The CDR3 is CASSLGTKSNQPQHF. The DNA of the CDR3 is TGTGCCAGCAGCTTGGGGACAAAGTCAAATCAGCCCCAGCATTTT.

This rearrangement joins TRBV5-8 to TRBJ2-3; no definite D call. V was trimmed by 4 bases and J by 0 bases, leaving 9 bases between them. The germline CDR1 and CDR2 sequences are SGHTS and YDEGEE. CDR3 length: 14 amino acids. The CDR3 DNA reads TGTGCCAGCAGCGGCCGGGTCAGCACAGATACGCAGTATTTT. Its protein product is CASSGRVSTDTQYF.

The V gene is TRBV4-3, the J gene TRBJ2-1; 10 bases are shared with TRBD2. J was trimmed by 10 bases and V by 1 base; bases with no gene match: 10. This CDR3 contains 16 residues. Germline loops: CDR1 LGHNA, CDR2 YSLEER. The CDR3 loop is CASSQAGASGRGEQFF. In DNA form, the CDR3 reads TGCGCCAGCAGCCAAGCTGGGGCTAGCGGGAGAGGAGAGCAGTTCTTC.

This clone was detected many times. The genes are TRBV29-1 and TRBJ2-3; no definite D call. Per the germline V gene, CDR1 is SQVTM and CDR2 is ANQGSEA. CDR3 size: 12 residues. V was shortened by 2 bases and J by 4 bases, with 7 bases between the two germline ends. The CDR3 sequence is CSVETNADTQYF. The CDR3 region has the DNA TGCAGCGTTGAAACAAACGCAGATACGCAGTATTTT.

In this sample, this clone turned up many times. The CDR3 bases are TGTGCCAGCAGTCCAAGACAGGGGATCACCGGGGAGCTGTTTTTT. Translating gives CASSPRQGITGELFF. V gene TRBV27 combines with J gene TRBJ2-2; 8 bases line up with TRBD1. J gave up 4 bases and V 5 bases, and 6 bases lay outside the gene matches. The CDR3 covers 15 residues. The germline CDR1 and CDR2 sequences are MNHEY and SMNVEV (reference sequence).

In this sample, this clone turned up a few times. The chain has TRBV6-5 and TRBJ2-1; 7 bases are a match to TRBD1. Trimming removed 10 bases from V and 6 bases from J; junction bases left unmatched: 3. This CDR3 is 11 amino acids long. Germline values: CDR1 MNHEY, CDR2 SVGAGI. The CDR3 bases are TGTGCCACCCGGACAGGCAATGAGCAGTTCTTC. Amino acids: CATRTGNEQFF.

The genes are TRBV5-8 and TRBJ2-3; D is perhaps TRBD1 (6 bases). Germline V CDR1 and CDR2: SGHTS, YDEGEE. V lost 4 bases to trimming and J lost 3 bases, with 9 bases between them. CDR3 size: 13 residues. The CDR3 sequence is CASSIGQTDTQYF. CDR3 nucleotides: TGTGCCAGCAGCATCGGACAGACAGATACGCAGTATTTT.

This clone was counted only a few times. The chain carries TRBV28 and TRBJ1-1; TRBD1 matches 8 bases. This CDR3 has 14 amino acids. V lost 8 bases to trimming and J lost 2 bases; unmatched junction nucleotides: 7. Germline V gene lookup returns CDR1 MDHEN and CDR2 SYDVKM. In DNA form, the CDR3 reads TGTGCCAGCTTTATGGACAGGGATAACACTGAAGCTTTCTTT. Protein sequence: CASFMDRDNTEAFF.

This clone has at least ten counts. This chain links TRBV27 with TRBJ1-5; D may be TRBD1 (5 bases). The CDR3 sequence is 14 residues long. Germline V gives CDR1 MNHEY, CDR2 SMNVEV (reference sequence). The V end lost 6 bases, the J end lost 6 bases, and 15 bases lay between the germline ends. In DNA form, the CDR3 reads TGTGCCAGCAGGGCGGGGAACGGGGGTCAGCCCCAGCATTTT. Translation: CASRAGNGGQPQHF.

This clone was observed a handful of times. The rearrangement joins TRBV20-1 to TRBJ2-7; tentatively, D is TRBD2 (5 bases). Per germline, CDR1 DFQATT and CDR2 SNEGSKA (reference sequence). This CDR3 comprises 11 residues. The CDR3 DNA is TGCAGCCCCGGGAACGCCTACGAGCAGTACTTC. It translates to CSPGNAYEQYF.

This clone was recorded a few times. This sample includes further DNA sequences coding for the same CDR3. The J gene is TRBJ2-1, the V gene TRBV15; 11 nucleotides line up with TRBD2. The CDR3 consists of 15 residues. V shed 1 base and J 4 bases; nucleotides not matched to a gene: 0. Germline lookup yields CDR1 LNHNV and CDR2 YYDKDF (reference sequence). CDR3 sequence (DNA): TGTGCCACCAGCAGAGTAGCGGGGGGGTACAATGAGCAGTTCTTC. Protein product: CATSRVAGGYNEQFF.

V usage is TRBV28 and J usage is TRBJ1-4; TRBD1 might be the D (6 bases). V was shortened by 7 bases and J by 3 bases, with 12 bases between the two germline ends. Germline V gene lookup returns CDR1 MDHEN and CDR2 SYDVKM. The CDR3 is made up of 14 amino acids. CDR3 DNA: TGTGCCAGCAAGGAAGGGGGTCCTAATGAAAAACTGTTTTTT. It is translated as CASKEGGPNEKLFF.